The 24 T cell receptor beta chains given below trace back to one sample, sequenced in a study of identical twins. One entry per CDR3 protein results from TCRdb running MiXCR on the 5' RACE reads. The data hold roughly 540,000 distinct CDR3 sequences, with about 20% observed a single time. This sample also appeared in a second study, on T cells expressing NK-cell markers.

Sequencing input: CD4+ T cells sorted from blood. The receptor set was obtained from a woman under 30 in good health.

This clonotype was seen more than once but under ten times. The chain uses TRBV11-1 and TRBJ2-1, with 11 bases fitting TRBD2. This CDR3 comprises 18 residues. The V gene end was trimmed by 5 bases and the J gene end by 1 base; junction bases not matched to a gene: 10. Germline values: CDR1 SGHAT, CDR2 FQDESV (reference sequence). CDR3 sequence: CASSLWTSGWVSYNEQFF. The CDR3 bases are TGTGCCAGCAGCCTTTGGACTAGCGGGTGGGTATCCTACAATGAGCAGTTCTTC.

This clonotype was seen repeatedly, ten times or more. The chain links TRBV6-1 to TRBJ2-7; maybe TRBD2 (6 bases). This CDR3 comprises 15 residues. With 6 bases removed from V and 2 bases from J, the gap between germline ends came to 17 bases. Germline V lookup: CDR1 MNHNS, CDR2 SASEGT. CDR3: CASRETGTAPYEQYF. For the CDR3, the DNA is TGTGCCAGCAGGGAAACCGGGACTGCCCCCTACGAGCAGTACTTC.

This clonotype appeared a few times. The chain employs TRBV19 and TRBJ1-1, with D possibly TRBD1 on 5 matching bases. Germline-derived CDR1 and CDR2 are LNHDA and SQIVND (reference sequence). The CDR3 is 18 amino acids. V was trimmed by 7 bases and J by 1 base, leaving 25 bases between them. CDR3 DNA sequence: TGTGCCAGTACCCCGGTGGGCTACAGGATGGGGTCGAACACTGAAGCTTTCTTT. Protein: CASTPVGYRMGSNTEAFF. Filled out from reference TRBV19 and TRBJ1-1, the complete variable domain reads DGGITQSPKYLFRKEGQNVTLSCEQNLNHDAMYWYRQDPGQGLRLIYYSQIVNDFQKGDIAEGYSVSREKKESFPLTVTSAQKNPTAFYLCASTPVGYRMGSNTEAFFGQGTRLTVV.

This clonotype was seen a handful of times. This chain links TRBV20-1 with TRBJ2-3; D call uncertain. V shed 2 bases and J shed 5 bases, with 11 bases lying between them. This CDR3 contains 13 residues. The germline V gene encodes CDR1 DFQATT and CDR2 SNEGSKA (reference sequence). CDR3 in amino acids: CSARRPSQDTQYF. The DNA of the CDR3 is TGCAGTGCTAGACGACCGTCTCAAGATACGCAGTATTTT.

The sample holds a few counts of this clonotype. The rearrangement uses TRBV6-1 and TRBJ2-1; D is undetermined. This CDR3 is built from 16 residues. The V and J ends lost 2 bases and 0 bases respectively, with 11 bases between them. Germline-derived CDR1 and CDR2 are MNHNS and SASEGT. The CDR3 DNA sequence: TGTGCCAGCAGTGAACGTAGCAGAAGCTCCTACAATGAGCAGTTCTTC. Amino acid sequence: CASSERSRSSYNEQFF.

The chain has TRBV6-5 and TRBJ2-7; tentative D call: TRBD1 (6 bases). This CDR3 spans 14 amino acids. CDR1 MNHEY and CDR2 SVGAGI come from the germline V gene. Trimming left V 4 bases short and J 7 bases short, with 17 bases between. The chain's CDR3 is CASSSRTDLREQYF. CDR3 bases: TGTGCCAGCAGTTCGCGGACAGACCTGAGGGAGCAGTACTTC.

This clonotype was counted between two and nine times. This chain uses TRBV7-2 with TRBJ2-5; 10 nucleotides match TRBD2. V lost 1 base, J lost 5 bases, and 7 bases stayed unmatched. The germline gives CDR1 SGHTA, CDR2 FQGNSA. This CDR3 contains 16 residues. The CDR3 reads CASSLGDPLAGETQYF. CDR3 coding DNA: TGTGCCAGCAGCTTAGGAGACCCACTAGCGGGGGAGACCCAGTACTTC.

This rearrangement joins TRBV20-1 to TRBJ1-1, with 8 nucleotides matching TRBD1. The CDR3 is 13 residues long. The V gene end was trimmed by 5 bases and the J gene end by 4 bases; junction bases not matched to a gene: 6. CDR1 and CDR2 from the germline V gene are DFQATT and SNEGSKA (reference sequence). As DNA, the CDR3 is TGCAGTGCTCCCGGGGGGACAGGCACTGAAGCTTTCTTT. Its protein product is CSAPGGTGTEAFF.

This clonotype was picked up many times. J is TRBJ2-1 and V is TRBV27; D is uncertain. Looked up from germline, CDR1 is MNHEY and CDR2 is SMNVEV (reference sequence). The CDR3 is 11 amino acids. V was clipped by 5 bases and J by 7 bases, with 6 bases between them. The CDR3 spells CASSRRNEQFF. CDR3 bases: TGTGCCAGCAGTCGACGGAATGAGCAGTTCTTC.

The DNA of the CDR3 is TGTGCCAGCAGCCCTCGGCCTTCCGTCCATACGCAGTATTTT. This encodes CASSPRPSVHTQYF. The chain links TRBV3-1 to TRBJ2-3; the D is unclear. From germline, CDR1 is LGHDT and CDR2 YNNKEL (reference sequence). Trimming pared 4 bases from V and 7 bases from J, leaving 15 bases between. The CDR3 covers 14 residues.

The chain joins TRBV3-1 to TRBJ2-1, with D tentatively TRBD2 (6 bases). Trimming pared 5 bases from V and 6 bases from J, leaving 17 bases between. Germline-derived CDR1 and CDR2 are LGHDT and YNNKEL (reference sequence). This CDR3 region has 15 residues. Here the CDR3 DNA reads TGTGCCAGCAGCTCACCGACTAGTTCTATCAATGAGCAGTTCTTC. Protein sequence: CASSSPTSSINEQFF.

The chain carries TRBV11-2 and TRBJ2-7; 9 bases align to TRBD2. Losses at the gene ends were 6 bases for V and 3 bases for J; bases not matched to a gene: 9. Germline CDR1 reads SGHAT; CDR2 reads FQNNGV. The CDR3 is made up of 15 amino acids. The CDR3 spells CASRPGLRGGYEQYF. In DNA form, the CDR3 reads TGTGCCAGCAGACCGGGCTTGCGGGGGGGCTACGAGCAGTACTTC.

The chain employs TRBV20-1 and TRBJ2-1; 7 nucleotides match TRBD1. Germline V CDR1 and CDR2: DFQATT, SNEGSKA (reference sequence). This CDR3 is built from 13 residues. V was clipped by 6 bases and J by 8 bases; unmatched bases: 10. The CDR3 sequence: CSAVDRKTHEQFF. DNA of the CDR3: TGCAGTGCCGTGGACAGGAAGACGCATGAGCAGTTCTTC.

The chain carries TRBV20-1 and TRBJ2-1; D ambiguous. The germline gives CDR1 DFQATT, CDR2 SNEGSKA (reference sequence). V lost 3 bases to trimming and J lost 5 bases, with 8 bases between them. CDR3 size: 12 residues. Here the CDR3 DNA reads TGCAGTGCTAGGGGGATTAACAATGAGCAGTTCTTC. Its translation is CSARGINNEQFF.

The CDR3 region is CASSLTFPGELFF. Written as DNA, the CDR3 is TGCGCCAGCAGCTTGACTTTTCCCGGGGAGCTGTTTTTT. This chain connects TRBV5-1 to TRBJ2-2; no clear D. Germline assignment: CDR1 SGHRS and CDR2 YFSETQ. CDR3 size: 13 residues. V gave up 1 base and J gave up 6 bases, with 7 bases separating them.

This clonotype was counted only a few times. This chain connects TRBV10-3 to TRBJ1-2; TRBD1 might be the D (5 bases). The CDR3 sequence is 13 residues long. Trimming removed 6 bases from V and 8 bases from J, with 16 bases in between. The germline V gene encodes CDR1 ENHRY and CDR2 SYGVKD. CDR3 in amino acids: CAISPGTQGGYTF. Written as DNA, the CDR3 is TGTGCCATCAGCCCCGGGACTCAGGGAGGCTACACCTTC.

This clonotype was counted a few times. The chain links TRBV9 to TRBJ1-3; 7 positions match TRBD1. The J segment lost 0 bases and the V segment lost 4 bases, leaving 7 bases of the junction unmatched. The CDR3 totals 16 residues. In germline, CDR1 is SGDLS, CDR2 YYNGEE. DNA of the CDR3: TGTGCCAGCAGCTTCGGACAGGTCATCTCTGGAAACACCATATATTTT. It is translated as CASSFGQVISGNTIYF.

The chain employs TRBV7-9 and TRBJ2-2; D unclear. Trimming stripped 5 bases from V and 4 bases from J, with 14 bases between. The CDR3 runs 15 residues. Germline values: CDR1 SEHNR, CDR2 FQNEAQ (reference sequence). CDR3 amino acids: CASSQLLLSTGELFF. CDR3 sequence (DNA): TGTGCCAGCAGCCAACTACTCCTATCCACCGGGGAGCTGTTTTTT.

This clonotype was picked up a small number of times. The V call is TRBV11-2, the J call TRBJ2-1; 8 bases line up with TRBD1. V lost 7 bases to trimming and J lost 7 bases; unmatched junction nucleotides: 15. The CDR3 is 16 amino acids. From germline, CDR1 is SGHAT and CDR2 FQNNGV. CDR3 loop: CASTTIGDRDRNEQFF. The CDR3 nucleotides are TGTGCCAGCACCACAATAGGAGACAGGGACAGGAATGAGCAGTTCTTC.

V is TRBV7-2 and J is TRBJ1-1, with TRBD1 identical over 7 bases. Germline V gives CDR1 SGHTA, CDR2 FQGNSA. The CDR3 consists of 12 residues. Trimming at V came to 7 bases and at J to 3 bases, leaving 2 bases not matched to a gene. The chain's CDR3 is CASKQGYTEAFF. The CDR3, as DNA: TGTGCCAGCAAACAGGGGTACACTGAAGCTTTCTTT.

The V and J genes are TRBV20-1 and TRBJ2-1, with 12 bases aligning to TRBD2. Trimming removed 6 bases from V and 7 bases from J; junction bases left unmatched: 13. The CDR3 length is 16 residues. CDR1 is DFQATT and CDR2 is SNEGSKA in the germline V gene (reference sequence). The CDR3 is CSASGLAGTIGNEQFF. Here the CDR3 DNA reads TGCAGTGCCTCCGGACTAGCGGGAACGATTGGAAATGAGCAGTTCTTC.

This clonotype was counted many times. This sequence joins TRBV5-1 and TRBJ2-7, with 9 bases lining up with TRBD1. V dropped 4 bases and J dropped 2; count of bases not matched to a gene: 4. The CDR3 spans 14 residues. The germline V gene has CDR1 SGHRS and CDR2 YFSETQ. Here the CDR3 reads CASSAGTGPYEQYF. In DNA form, the CDR3 reads TGCGCCAGCAGCGCCGGGACAGGGCCCTACGAGCAGTACTTC.

This clonotype was detected only a few times. V usage is TRBV18 and J usage is TRBJ1-6; maybe TRBD1 (6 bases). This CDR3 contains 14 residues. Deletions cut 2 bases from V and 6 bases from J, with 8 bases between. CDR1 is KGHSH and CDR2 is LQKENI in the germline V gene. The CDR3 sequence is CASSPAGANSPLHF. The CDR3 DNA reads TGTGCCAGCTCACCAGCAGGGGCTAATTCACCCCTCCACTTT.

This clonotype was counted at least ten times. This rearrangement joins TRBV12-3 or TRBV12-4 to TRBJ1-5, with TRBD1 matching over 8 bases. Trimming at V came to 6 bases and at J to 3 bases, leaving 7 bases not matched to a gene. The CDR3 has 15 residues. CDR3 DNA: TGTGCCAGCAGCCACGGACAGGGTCTCAATCAGCCCCAGCATTTT. It is translated as CASSHGQGLNQPQHF.